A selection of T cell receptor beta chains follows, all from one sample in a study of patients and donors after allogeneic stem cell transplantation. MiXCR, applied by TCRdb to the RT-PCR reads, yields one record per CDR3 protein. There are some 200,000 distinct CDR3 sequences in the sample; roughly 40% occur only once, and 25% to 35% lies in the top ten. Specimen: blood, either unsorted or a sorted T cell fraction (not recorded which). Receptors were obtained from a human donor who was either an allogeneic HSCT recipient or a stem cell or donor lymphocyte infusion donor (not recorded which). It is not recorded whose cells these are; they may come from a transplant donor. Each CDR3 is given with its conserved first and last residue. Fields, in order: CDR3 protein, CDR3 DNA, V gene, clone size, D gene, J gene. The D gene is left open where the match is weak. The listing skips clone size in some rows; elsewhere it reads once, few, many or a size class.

CASSRRLAGVDTGELFF | TGTGCCAGCAGCCGTAGACTAGCGGGAGTGGACACCGGGGAGCTGTTTTTT | TRBV4-2 | NA | TRBD2 | TRBJ2-2
CASSHPTHSPGTDTQYF | TGTGCCAGCAGTCACCCGACGCACTCCCCAGGCACAGATACGCAGTATTTT | TRBV27 | NA | NA | TRBJ2-3
CASCLTPAAYEQYF | TGTGCCAGCTGCTTGACTCCCGCGGCCTACGAGCAGTACTTC | TRBV28 | NA | NA | TRBJ2-7
CSARGVSGEKLFF | TGCAGTGCTAGAGGGGTTTCAGGTGAAAAACTGTTTTTT | TRBV20-1 | few | NA | TRBJ1-4
CSPQGGGTDTQYF | TGCAGTCCACAGGGGGGTGGCACAGATACGCAGTATTTT | TRBV20-1 | many | TRBD1 | TRBJ2-3
CASSYEDRTYEQYF | TGCGCCAGCAGCTATGAAGACAGGACCTACGAGCAGTACTTC | TRBV5-1 | once | NA | TRBJ2-7
CASSGGLAGVGEQYF | TGTGCCAGCAGCGGGGGACTAGCGGGAGTAGGCGAGCAGTACTTC | TRBV9 | once | TRBD2 | TRBJ2-7
CASSGGTGGEQYF | TGTGCCAGCAGTGGGGGGACAGGGGGCGAGCAGTACTTC | TRBV6-5 | NA | TRBD1 | TRBJ2-7
CASSEGLATNEQFF | TGTGCCAGTAGTGAGGGACTAGCGACCAATGAGCAGTTCTTC | TRBV19 | NA | TRBD2 | TRBJ2-1
CASSEVGADYGYTF | TGTGCCAGCAGTGAAGTTGGGGCAGATTATGGCTACACCTTC | TRBV6-1 | few | NA | TRBJ1-2
CASSPQNPGTVVNQPQHF | TGTGCCAGCAGCCCACAAAACCCCGGGACAGTGGTCAATCAGCCCCAGCATTTT | TRBV6-2/TRBV6-3 | once | TRBD1 | TRBJ1-5
CASSSGFEQYF | TGTGCCAGCAGTTCAGGGTTCGAGCAGTACTTC | TRBV27 | NA | NA | TRBJ2-7
CASSYDAGGRGEQYF | TGTGCCAGCAGTTACGATGCGGGAGGGCGTGGCGAGCAGTACTTC | TRBV6-2/TRBV6-3 | NA | TRBD2 | TRBJ2-7
CASSKQPYNEQFF | TGTGCCAGCAGCAAACAGCCTTACAATGAGCAGTTCTTC | TRBV21-1 | NA | NA | TRBJ2-1
CASWRPGNTIYF | TGTGCCAGTTGGCGACCTGGAAACACCATATATTTT | TRBV6-2/TRBV6-3 | NA | NA | TRBJ1-3
CASSLAGNEQFF | TGTGCCAGCAGCTTAGCGGGGAATGAGCAGTTCTTC | TRBV11-2 | few | NA | TRBJ2-1